This TCR beta chain came from a study of post-analysis software for immune sequencing data. Notes on the study in general: About five TRBV segments were more frequent in patients than controls; TRBV5-6, TRBV5-1 and TRBV20-1 belonged to this group.

Unique molecular identifiers were built into the TCR beta cDNA libraries. TCRdb independently ran MiXCR on the PCR reads; one entry per CDR3 protein. The repertoire holds 700,000 to 900,000 distinct CDR3 sequences, with around 45% as singletons. The CDR3 runs 17 residues. Unmatched junction bases numbered 14, after V lost 0 bases and J lost 6 bases. CDR1 is SQVTM, CDR2 ANQGSEA, per germline. Concerning this clonotype itself: Its antigen is currently unknown.

The sequence was collected from a girl under 18 with multiple sclerosis. This chain links TRBV29-1 with TRBJ2-1; 7 positions match TRBD2. Sequenced sample: blood. CDR3 in amino acids: CSVEDFGGLGGRNEQFF. CDR3 nucleotides: TGCAGCGTTGAAGATTTCGGCGGACTAGGCGGCCGCAATGAGCAGTTCTTC.